What follows are 25 T cell receptor beta chains derived from one specimen sequenced in a study of blood T cell repertoires in COVID-19. Profiled with immunoSEQ multiplex PCR; TCRdb holds only in-frame clones, not every one. Of 190,000 or so clones listed, 94% are singletons. Sequencing was done on a sample of peripheral blood. The receptors come from a young man with COVID-19, enrolled during active disease.

V is TRBV3-1 (or the pseudogene TRBV3-2) and J is TRBJ2-3, with 9 bases fitting TRBD2. The germline gives CDR1 LGHDT, CDR2 YNNKEL (reference sequence). The junction had 9 bases not matched to a gene; V was cut back by 4 bases and J by 4 bases. This CDR3 contains 16 residues. The CDR3 nucleotides read TGTGCCAGCAGCCCTCGAGGTAGCGGGGGTTCAGATACGCAGTATTTT. This codes for CASSPRGSGGSDTQYF.

The rearrangement joins TRBV20-1 to TRBJ2-4; 8 bases align to TRBD2. With V trimmed by 3 bases and J by 7 bases, 14 bases remained unmatched. The CDR3 covers 16 residues. Germline CDR1 and CDR2: DFQATT and SNEGSKA (reference sequence). The CDR3 reads CSASPPSGGMVNIQYF. The CDR3 DNA reads TGCAGTGCTAGTCCCCCCAGCGGGGGAATGGTTAACATTCAGTACTTC.

The V and J genes are TRBV4-1 and TRBJ1-5; D uncertain. Germline values: CDR1 MGHRA, CDR2 YSYEKL. V was shortened by 1 base and J by 7 bases, with 14 bases between the two germline ends. The CDR3 totals 15 residues. The CDR3 bases are TGCGCCAGCAGCCAAGCAAGTGAGAGTAGACAGCCCCAGCATTTT. It encodes CASSQASESRQPQHF.

This sequence joins TRBV9 and TRBJ2-1; maybe TRBD1 (5 bases). The CDR3 extends over 15 amino acids. Germline CDR1 and CDR2: SGDLS and YYNGEE. The germline V and J ends were trimmed by 4 bases and 7 bases, with 18 bases remaining between them. The CDR3 DNA is TGTGCCAGCAGCCCAGGGTCCGGTTTAGGGAATGAGCAGTTCTTC. Its protein product is CASSPGSGLGNEQFF.

The J gene is TRBJ1-1, the V gene TRBV5-6; TRBD1 agrees at 10 bases. The J segment lost 9 bases and the V segment lost 3 bases, leaving 5 bases of the junction unmatched. CDR3 length equals 13 residues. Germline V CDR1 and CDR2: SGHDT, YYEEEE. CDR3 sequence reads: CASSSGTGAQAFF. The CDR3 nucleotides are TGTGCCAGCAGCTCCGGGACAGGGGCCCAAGCTTTCTTT.

The rearrangement joins TRBV19 to TRBJ1-6; 9 nucleotides line up with TRBD1. V gave up 6 bases and J gave up 2 bases; unmatched junction bases: 5. From germline, CDR1 is LNHDA and CDR2 SQIVND (reference sequence). This CDR3 has 16 residues. Here the CDR3 DNA reads TGTGCCAGTAGAGGACAGGGGTCCGCCTATAATTCACCCCTCCACTTT. Its protein product is CASRGQGSAYNSPLHF.

This sequence joins TRBV18 and TRBJ2-5, with 9 nucleotides matching TRBD1. Germline-derived CDR1 and CDR2 are KGHSH and LQKENI. This CDR3 is 15 amino acids long. V lost 2 bases, J lost 5 bases, and 6 bases stayed unmatched. CDR3 coding DNA: TGTGCCAGCTCACCAAGACAGGGGGATGGTGAGACCCAGTACTTC. Protein sequence: CASSPRQGDGETQYF.

The chain links TRBV6-5 to TRBJ1-6, with TRBD1 identical over 9 bases. Germline CDR1 and CDR2: MNHEY and SVGAGI. V lost 2 bases to trimming and J lost 9 bases; unmatched junction nucleotides: 2. This CDR3 region has 14 residues. In nucleotides, the CDR3 is TGTGCCAGCAGTTACGGGACAGGGTCTTCACCCCTCCACTTT. The encoded protein is CASSYGTGSSPLHF.

The chain has TRBV5-6 and TRBJ1-2; TRBD1 agrees at 12 bases. V shed 4 bases and J 7 bases; nucleotides not matched to a gene: 5. CDR1 and CDR2 (germline): SGHDT, YYEEEE. The CDR3 is 14 residues long. As DNA, the CDR3 is TGTGCCAGCAGCCGGGGACAGGGGGCGCTTGGCTACACCTTC. It translates to CASSRGQGALGYTF.

V gene TRBV2 combines with J gene TRBJ1-1; D is possibly TRBD1 (5 bases). The CDR3 totals 15 residues. Deletions cut 3 bases from V and 5 bases from J, with 16 bases between. Germline V gives CDR1 SNHLY, CDR2 FYNNEI. The CDR3 sequence: CASSDGQDIRTEAFF. DNA of the CDR3: TGTGCCAGCAGTGATGGGCAGGACATTAGGACTGAAGCTTTCTTT. Looking up the rest from reference TRBV2 and TRBJ1-1 gives the full variable domain: EPEVTQTPSHQVTQMGQEVILRCVPISNHLYFYWYRQILGQKVEFLVSFYNNEISEKSEIFDDQFSVERPDGSNFTLKIRSTKLEDSAMYFCASSDGQDIRTEAFFGQGTRLTVV.

The J gene is TRBJ1-2, the V gene TRBV12-3 or TRBV12-4; D is ambiguous. The length of the CDR3 is 13 residues. The V end lost 1 base, the J end lost 5 bases, and 8 bases lay between the germline ends. The CDR3 spells CASSLGTQYGYTF. CDR3 sequence (DNA): TGTGCCAGCAGTTTAGGGACTCAGTATGGCTACACCTTC.

The DNA of the CDR3 is TGTGCCAGCAGCTCCGGACAGGTCGGGACCGGGGAGCTGTTTTTT. This codes for CASSSGQVGTGELFF. This chain uses TRBV7-3 with TRBJ2-2; 7 bases agree with TRBD1. CDR3 size: 15 residues. Per the germline V gene, CDR1 is SGHTA and CDR2 is FQGTGA. The ends lost 4 bases at V and 5 bases at J; junction bases unmatched: 7.

This chain links TRBV21-1 with TRBJ1-3. TRBV21-1 is marked as a pseudogene. The CDR3 sequence is 14 residues long. The DNA for the CDR3 is TGTGCCAGCAGCAAAGGTCGGTCTGGAAACACCATATATTTT. This encodes CASSKGRSGNTIYF.

The chain has TRBV14 and TRBJ2-3, with D possibly TRBD1 on 5 matching bases. The CDR3 extends over 15 amino acids. Trimming took 4 bases from V and 2 from J, leaving 13 bases between them. The germline V gene has CDR1 SGHDN and CDR2 FVKESK. The CDR3 region is CASSRQTAYTDTQYF. The CDR3 region has the DNA TGTGCCAGCAGCCGCCAGACAGCTTACACAGATACGCAGTATTTT.

The V gene is TRBV10-1, the J gene TRBJ2-5, with 14 bases matching TRBD2. The CDR3 runs 16 residues. CDR1 and CDR2 from the germline V gene are WNHNN and SYGVQD (reference sequence). V lost 3 bases to trimming and J lost 5 bases; unmatched junction nucleotides: 5. The CDR3 is CASSDGTSGGMETQYF. In DNA, the CDR3 is TGCGCCAGCAGTGACGGGACTAGCGGGGGTATGGAGACCCAGTACTTC.

This rearrangement joins TRBV7-9 to TRBJ1-1; the D is unclear. Germline assignment: CDR1 SEHNR and CDR2 FQNEAQ (reference sequence). Trimming removed 1 base from V and 3 bases from J, with 12 bases in between. The CDR3 is made up of 15 amino acids. CDR3: CASSLGVGGYTEAFF. As DNA, the CDR3 is TGTGCCAGCAGCTTAGGGGTTGGAGGGTACACTGAAGCTTTCTTT.

The rearrangement links TRBV7-9 to TRBJ1-1; 7 nucleotides align to TRBD1. Germline CDR1 and CDR2: SEHNR and FQNEAQ (reference sequence). V lost 5 bases, J lost 4 bases, and 7 bases stayed unmatched. The CDR3 extends over 14 amino acids. CDR3 DNA sequence: TGTGCCAGCAGCCTCGGACAGGACGGCACTGAAGCTTTCTTT. Amino acid sequence: CASSLGQDGTEAFF. Together with reference TRBV7-9 and TRBJ1-1, the CDR3 gives the full variable domain: DTGVSQNPRHKITKRGQNVTFRCDPISEHNRLYWYRQTLGQGPEFLTYFQNEAQLEKSRLLSDRFSAERPKGSFSTLEIQRTEQGDSAMYLCASSLGQDGTEAFFGQGTRLTVV.

V gene TRBV4-1 combines with J gene TRBJ2-2; the match to TRBD2 covers 8 bases. Germline V gives CDR1 MGHRA, CDR2 YSYEKL. The CDR3 runs to 17 residues. Trimming removed 1 base from V and 3 bases from J; junction bases left unmatched: 7. This CDR3 reads CASSQGGIAGHTGELFF. Here the CDR3 DNA reads TGCGCCAGCAGCCAAGGGGGTATAGCGGGGCACACCGGGGAGCTGTTTTTT.

Worth noting for this clone: This same CDR3 is encoded by further DNA sequences in the sample. The chain recombines TRBV5-1 with TRBJ2-5; possible D gene TRBD2, 7 bases. The CDR3 runs 12 residues. Trimming left V 4 bases short and J 5 bases short, with 9 bases between. The germline V gene encodes CDR1 SGHRS and CDR2 YFSETQ. CDR3 coding DNA: TGCGCCAGCAGCCCGGGGGGCGAGACCCAGTACTTC. Residues: CASSPGGETQYF.

The rearrangement links TRBV27 to TRBJ2-1; D possibly corresponds to TRBD2 (6 bases). The CDR3 length is 21 residues. V was shortened by 3 bases and J by 6 bases, with 33 bases between the two germline ends. From germline, CDR1 is MNHEY and CDR2 SMNVEV (reference sequence). DNA for the CDR3: TGTGCCAGCAGTTTCGGTGTGTGGGGGGTTTTGGGCGGAGCTAGAGGCAATGAGCAGTTCTTC. Translation: CASSFGVWGVLGGARGNEQFF.

This chain links TRBV10-2 with TRBJ2-3, with a tentative D call TRBD1 (6 bases). Germline-derived CDR1 and CDR2 are WSHSY and SAAADI. V shed 3 bases and J shed 0 bases, with 13 bases lying between them. The CDR3 has 16 amino acids. The DNA for the CDR3 is TGCGCCAGCAGTGACCCTAACAGGGCCAGCACAGATACGCAGTATTTT. Translating it yields CASSDPNRASTDTQYF.

The gene calls are TRBV6-5 and TRBJ1-2; a possible D gene is TRBD1 (5 bases). The CDR3 has 15 amino acids. Germline CDR1 and CDR2: MNHEY and SVGAGI. V lost 6 bases to trimming and J lost 4 bases, with 18 bases between them. The CDR3 reads CASSPSGGVVYGYTF. The CDR3 DNA sequence: TGTGCCAGCAGCCCCAGCGGGGGAGTCGTCTATGGCTACACCTTC.

The V and J genes are TRBV5-1 and TRBJ1-1, with TRBD1 identical over 7 bases. V shed 4 bases and J 1 base; nucleotides not matched to a gene: 7. Germline V gives CDR1 SGHRS, CDR2 YFSETQ. This CDR3 comprises 15 residues. The chain's CDR3 is CASSVTGDSNTEAFF. In DNA form, the CDR3 reads TGCGCCAGCAGCGTAACAGGGGATTCGAACACTGAAGCTTTCTTT.

The rearrangement uses TRBV7-6 and TRBJ2-3; D call uncertain. This CDR3 has 13 amino acids. V lost 5 bases and J 2 bases, leaving 8 bases between the germline ends. Germline V lookup: CDR1 SGHVS, CDR2 FNYEAQ. CDR3 sequence reads: CASSPVPTDTQYF. The CDR3 DNA reads TGTGCCAGCAGCCCGGTGCCCACAGATACGCAGTATTTT.

The J gene is TRBJ1-2, the V gene TRBV5-4; D is ambiguous. Germline lookup yields CDR1 SGHNT and CDR2 YYREEE (reference sequence). Trimming shortened V by 5 bases and J by 6 bases, and 8 bases separated the two germline ends. The CDR3 sequence is 11 residues long. CDR3 nucleotides: TGTGCCAGCAGATTCCTTGATGGCTACACCTTC. It yields the protein CASRFLDGYTF.